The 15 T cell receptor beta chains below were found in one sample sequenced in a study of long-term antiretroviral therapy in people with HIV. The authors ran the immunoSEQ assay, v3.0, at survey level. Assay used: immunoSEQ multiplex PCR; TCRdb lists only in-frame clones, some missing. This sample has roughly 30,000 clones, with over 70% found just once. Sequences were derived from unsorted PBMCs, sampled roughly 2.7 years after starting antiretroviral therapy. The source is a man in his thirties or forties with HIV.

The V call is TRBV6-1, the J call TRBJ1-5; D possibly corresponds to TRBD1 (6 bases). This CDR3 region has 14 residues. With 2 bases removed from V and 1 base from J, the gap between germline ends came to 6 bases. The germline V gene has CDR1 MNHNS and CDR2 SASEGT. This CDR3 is CASSEQGSNQPQHF. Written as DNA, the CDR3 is TGTGCCAGCAGTGAACAGGGGAGCAATCAGCCCCAGCATTTT.

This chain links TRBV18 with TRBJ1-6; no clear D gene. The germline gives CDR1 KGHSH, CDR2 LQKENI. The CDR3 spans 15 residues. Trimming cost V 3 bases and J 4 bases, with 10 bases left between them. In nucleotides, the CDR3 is TGTGCCAGCTCACCCCGGGAAGCTTATAATTCACCCCTCCACTTT. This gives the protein CASSPREAYNSPLHF.

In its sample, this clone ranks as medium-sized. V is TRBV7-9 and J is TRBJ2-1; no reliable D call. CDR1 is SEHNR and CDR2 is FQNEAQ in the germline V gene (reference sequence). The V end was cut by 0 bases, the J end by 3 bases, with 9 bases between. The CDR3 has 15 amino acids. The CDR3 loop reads CASSLAQQYYNEQFF. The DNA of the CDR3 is TGTGCCAGCAGCTTAGCCCAGCAATACTACAATGAGCAGTTCTTC.

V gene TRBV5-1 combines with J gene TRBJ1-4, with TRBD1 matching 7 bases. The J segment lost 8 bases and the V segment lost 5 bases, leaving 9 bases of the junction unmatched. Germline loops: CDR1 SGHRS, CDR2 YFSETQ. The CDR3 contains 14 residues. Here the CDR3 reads CASSAGGLREKLFF. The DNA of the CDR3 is TGCGCCAGCAGTGCAGGGGGTTTACGGGAAAAACTGTTTTTT.

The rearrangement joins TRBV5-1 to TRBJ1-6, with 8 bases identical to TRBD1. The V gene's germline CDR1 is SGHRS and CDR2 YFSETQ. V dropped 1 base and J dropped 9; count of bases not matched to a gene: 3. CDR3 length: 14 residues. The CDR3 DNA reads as TGCGCCAGCAGCTTGCAGGGGGCAACTTCACCCCTCCACTTT. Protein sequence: CASSLQGATSPLHF.

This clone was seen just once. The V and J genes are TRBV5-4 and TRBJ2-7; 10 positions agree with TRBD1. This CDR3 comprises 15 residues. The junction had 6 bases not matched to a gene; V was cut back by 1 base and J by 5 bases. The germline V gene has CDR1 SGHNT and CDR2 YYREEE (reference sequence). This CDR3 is CASSLMGTGANEQYF. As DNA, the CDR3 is TGTGCCAGCAGCTTGATGGGGACAGGGGCGAACGAGCAGTACTTC.

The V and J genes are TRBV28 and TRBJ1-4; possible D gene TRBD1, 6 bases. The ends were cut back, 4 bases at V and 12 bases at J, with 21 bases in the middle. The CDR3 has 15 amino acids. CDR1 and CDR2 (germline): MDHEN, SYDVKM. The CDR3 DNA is TGTGCCAGCAGTTGGGACATGACCGTAATGAAGGAACTGTTTTTT. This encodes CASSWDMTVMKELFF.

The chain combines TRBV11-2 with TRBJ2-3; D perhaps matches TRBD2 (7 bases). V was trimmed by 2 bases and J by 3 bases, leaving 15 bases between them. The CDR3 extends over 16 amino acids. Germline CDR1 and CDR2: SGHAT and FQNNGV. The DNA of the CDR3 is TGTGCCAGCAGCTTAAAGGGGGAGGGCCTAACAGATACGCAGTATTTT. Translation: CASSLKGEGLTDTQYF.

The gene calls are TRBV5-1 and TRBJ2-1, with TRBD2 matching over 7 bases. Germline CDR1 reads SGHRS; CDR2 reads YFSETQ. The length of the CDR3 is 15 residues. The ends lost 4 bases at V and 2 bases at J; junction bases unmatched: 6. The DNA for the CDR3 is TGCGCCAGCAGCCGGGAGAGCGGGGCCTACAATGAGCAGTTCTTC. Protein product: CASSRESGAYNEQFF. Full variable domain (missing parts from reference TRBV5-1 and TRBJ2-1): KAGVTQTPRYLIKTRGQQVTLSCSPISGHRSVSWYQQTPGQGLQFLFEYFSETQRNKGNFPGRFSGRQFSNSRSEMNVSTLELGDSALYLCASSRESGAYNEQFFGPGTRLTVL.

The CDR3 protein is CASSVGMGVDNEQFF. The CDR3 nucleotides read TGTGCCAGCAGCGTAGGGATGGGAGTGGACAATGAGCAGTTCTTC. The chain employs TRBV9 and TRBJ2-1, with D possibly being TRBD2 (5 bases). The CDR3 spans 15 residues. V shed 0 bases and J shed 5 bases, with 12 bases lying between them. From germline, CDR1 is SGDLS and CDR2 YYNGEE.

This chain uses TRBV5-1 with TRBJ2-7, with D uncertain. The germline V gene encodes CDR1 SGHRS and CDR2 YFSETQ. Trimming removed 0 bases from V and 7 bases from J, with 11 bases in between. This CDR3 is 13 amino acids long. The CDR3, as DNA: TGCGCCAGCAGCTTGGCTTTCGGGTGGGAGCAGTACTTC. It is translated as CASSLAFGWEQYF.

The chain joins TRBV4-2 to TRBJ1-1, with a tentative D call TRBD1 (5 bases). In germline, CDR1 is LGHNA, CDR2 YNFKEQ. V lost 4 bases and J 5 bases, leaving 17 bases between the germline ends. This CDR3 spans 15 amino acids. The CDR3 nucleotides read TGTGCCAGCAGCCCACGTCAGGGTCTAGTAACTGAAGCTTTCTTT. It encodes CASSPRQGLVTEAFF.

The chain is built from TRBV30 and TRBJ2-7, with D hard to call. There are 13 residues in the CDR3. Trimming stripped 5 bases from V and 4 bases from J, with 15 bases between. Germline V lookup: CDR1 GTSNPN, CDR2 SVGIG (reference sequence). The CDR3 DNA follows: TGTGCCTGGGAGGAATTACTCGGTTACGAGCAGTACTTC. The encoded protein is CAWEELLGYEQYF.

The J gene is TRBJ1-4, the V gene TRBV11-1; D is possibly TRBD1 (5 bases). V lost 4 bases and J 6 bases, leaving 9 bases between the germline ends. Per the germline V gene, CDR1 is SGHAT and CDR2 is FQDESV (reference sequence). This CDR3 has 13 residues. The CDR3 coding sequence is TGTGCCAGCAGCTATTTGACAGATGAAAAACTGTTTTTT. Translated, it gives CASSYLTDEKLFF.

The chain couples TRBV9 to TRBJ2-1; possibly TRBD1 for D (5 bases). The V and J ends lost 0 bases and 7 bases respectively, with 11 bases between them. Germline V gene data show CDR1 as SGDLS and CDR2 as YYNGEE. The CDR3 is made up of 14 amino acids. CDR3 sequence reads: CASSVEPGPNEQFF. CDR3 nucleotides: TGTGCCAGCAGCGTAGAGCCAGGGCCGAATGAGCAGTTCTTC.